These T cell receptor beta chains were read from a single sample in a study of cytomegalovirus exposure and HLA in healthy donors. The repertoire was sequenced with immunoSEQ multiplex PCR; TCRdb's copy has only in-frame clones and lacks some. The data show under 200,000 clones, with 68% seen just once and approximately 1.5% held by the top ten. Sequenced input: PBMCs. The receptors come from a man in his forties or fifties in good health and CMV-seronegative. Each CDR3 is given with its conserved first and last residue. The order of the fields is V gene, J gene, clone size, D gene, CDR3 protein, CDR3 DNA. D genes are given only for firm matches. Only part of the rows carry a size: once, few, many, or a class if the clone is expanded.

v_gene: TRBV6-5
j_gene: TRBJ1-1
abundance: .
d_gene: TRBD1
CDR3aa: CASRGWTGRITEAFF
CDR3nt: TGTGCCAGCAGGGGATGGACAGGGAGAATCACTGAAGCTTTCTTT

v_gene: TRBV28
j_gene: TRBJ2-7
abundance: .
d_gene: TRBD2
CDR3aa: CASSLSLRWGGEIYEQYF
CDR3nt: TGTGCCAGCAGTTTATCGTTAAGATGGGGGGGGGAAATCTACGAGCAGTACTTC

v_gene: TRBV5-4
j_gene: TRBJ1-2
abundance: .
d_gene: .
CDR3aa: CASSLNHRDYGYTF
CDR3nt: TGTGCCAGCAGCTTGAATCACCGGGACTATGGCTACACCTTC

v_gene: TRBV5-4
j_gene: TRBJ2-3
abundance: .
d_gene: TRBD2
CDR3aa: CASSPSGGGSTDTQYF
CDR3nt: TGTGCCAGCAGCCCCTCTGGGGGGGGGTCCACAGATACGCAGTATTTT

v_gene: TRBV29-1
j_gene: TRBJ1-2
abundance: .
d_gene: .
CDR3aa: CSVGEVSYGYTF
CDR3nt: TGCAGCGTTGGGGAGGTCAGCTATGGCTACACCTTC

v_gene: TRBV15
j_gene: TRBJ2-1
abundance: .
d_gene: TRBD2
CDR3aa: CATSGSGGAHEQFF
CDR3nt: TGTGCCACCAGCGGTAGCGGGGGGGCACATGAGCAGTTCTTC

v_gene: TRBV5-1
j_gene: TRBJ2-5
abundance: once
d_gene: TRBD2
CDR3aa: CASSGSGGGETQYF
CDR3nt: TGCGCCAGCAGCGGGAGCGGGGGCGGGGAGACCCAGTACTTC

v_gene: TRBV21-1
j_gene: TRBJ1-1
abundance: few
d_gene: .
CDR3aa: CASSKRGDRGDTEAFF
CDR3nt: TGTGCCAGCAGCAAAAGAGGTGACAGGGGGGACACTGAAGCTTTCTTT

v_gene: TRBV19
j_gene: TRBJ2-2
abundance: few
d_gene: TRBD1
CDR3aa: CASSTGTGFGTGELFF
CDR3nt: TGTGCCAGTAGTACCGGGACAGGTTTCGGAACCGGGGAGCTGTTTTTT

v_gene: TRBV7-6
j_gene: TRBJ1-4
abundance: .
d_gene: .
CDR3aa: CASSLGGYNEKLFF
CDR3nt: TGTGCCAGCAGCTTAGGCGGATATAATGAAAAACTGTTTTTT

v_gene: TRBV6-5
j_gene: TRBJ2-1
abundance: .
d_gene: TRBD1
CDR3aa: CASSYSGTGVNEQFF
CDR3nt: TGTGCCAGCAGTTACTCTGGGACAGGGGTGAATGAGCAGTTCTTC

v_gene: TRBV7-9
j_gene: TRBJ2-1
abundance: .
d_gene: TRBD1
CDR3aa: CASSQTGSITIEQFF
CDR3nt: TGTGCCAGCAGCCAGACAGGGTCAATCACAATTGAGCAGTTCTTC

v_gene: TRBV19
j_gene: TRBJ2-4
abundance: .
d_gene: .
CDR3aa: CASSIAYLAKNIQYF
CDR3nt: TGTGCCAGTAGTATAGCTTACTTAGCCAAAAACATTCAGTACTTC

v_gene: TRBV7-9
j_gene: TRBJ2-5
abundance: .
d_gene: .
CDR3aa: CAVPGPETQYF
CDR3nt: TGTGCCGTCCCAGGGCCGGAGACCCAGTACTTC

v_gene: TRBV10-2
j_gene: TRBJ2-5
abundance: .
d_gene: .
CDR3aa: CASSEFGGYQETQYF
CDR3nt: TGCGCCAGCAGTGAGTTCGGAGGCTACCAAGAGACCCAGTACTTC

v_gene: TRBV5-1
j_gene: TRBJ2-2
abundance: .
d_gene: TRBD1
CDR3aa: CASSDGTDYTGELFF
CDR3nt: TGCGCCAGCAGCGACGGGACAGATTACACCGGGGAGCTGTTTTTT

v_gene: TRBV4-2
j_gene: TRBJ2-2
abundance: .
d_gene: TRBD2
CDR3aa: CASSQGGWGGNTGELFF
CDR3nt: TGTGCCAGCAGCCAAGGAGGGTGGGGGGGGAACACCGGGGAGCTGTTTTTT

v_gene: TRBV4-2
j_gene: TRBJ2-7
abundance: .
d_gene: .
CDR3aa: CASSQGTVGEQYF
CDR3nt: TGTGCCAGCAGCCAAGGGACAGTCGGTGAGCAGTACTTC

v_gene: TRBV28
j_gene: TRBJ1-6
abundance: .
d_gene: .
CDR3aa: CASSAGVYNSPLHF
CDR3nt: TGTGCCAGCAGTGCGGGGGTATATAATTCACCCCTCCACTTT

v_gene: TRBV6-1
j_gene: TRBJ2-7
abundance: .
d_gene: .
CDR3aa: CASSDTGEGGVKQYF
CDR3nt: TGTGCCAGCAGTGACACCGGGGAGGGGGGAGTCAAGCAGTACTTC

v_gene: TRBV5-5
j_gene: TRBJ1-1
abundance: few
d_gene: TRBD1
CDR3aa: CASSLGDRGRRGEKAFF
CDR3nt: TGTGCCAGCAGCTTAGGGGACAGGGGGCGGAGGGGGGAAAAAGCTTTCTTT

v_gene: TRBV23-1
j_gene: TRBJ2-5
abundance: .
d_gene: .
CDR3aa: CASSPLKCPTEETQYF
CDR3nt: TGCGCCAGCAGTCCCCTCAAATGTCCCACTGAAGAGACCCAGTACTTC

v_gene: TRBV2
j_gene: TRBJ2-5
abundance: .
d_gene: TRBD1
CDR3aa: CASSDRGPRGETQYF
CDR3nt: TGTGCCAGCAGTGACAGGGGGCCTCGTGGAGAGACCCAGTACTTC

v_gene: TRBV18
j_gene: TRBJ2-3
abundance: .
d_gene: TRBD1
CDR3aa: CASSPGQPTDTQYF
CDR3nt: TGTGCCAGCTCACCGGGACAGCCCACAGATACGCAGTATTTT

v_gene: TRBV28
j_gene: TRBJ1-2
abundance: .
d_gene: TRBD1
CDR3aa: CASRVGQVYGYTF
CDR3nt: TGTGCCAGCAGGGTCGGACAGGTCTATGGCTACACCTTC

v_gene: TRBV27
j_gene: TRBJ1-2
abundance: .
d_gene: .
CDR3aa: CASSLGGTGGYTF
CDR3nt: TGTGCCAGCAGTTTGGGAGGGACTGGGGGCTACACCTTC

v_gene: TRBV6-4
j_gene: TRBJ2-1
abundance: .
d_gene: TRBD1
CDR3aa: CASSGQGIHEQFF
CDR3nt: TGTGCCAGCTCCGGACAGGGGATCCATGAGCAGTTCTTC

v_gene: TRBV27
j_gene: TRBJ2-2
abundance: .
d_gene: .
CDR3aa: CASSLELTGELFF
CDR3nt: TGTGCCAGCAGTTTAGAGTTGACCGGGGAGCTGTTTTTT

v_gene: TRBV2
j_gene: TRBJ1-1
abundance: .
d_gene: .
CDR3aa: CASRVSMNTEAFF
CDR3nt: TGTGCCAGCAGAGTGAGCATGAACACTGAAGCTTTCTTT

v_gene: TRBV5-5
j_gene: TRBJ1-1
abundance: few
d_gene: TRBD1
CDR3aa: CASTRDSMNTEAFF
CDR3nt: TGTGCCAGCACTCGGGACAGCATGAACACTGAAGCTTTCTTT

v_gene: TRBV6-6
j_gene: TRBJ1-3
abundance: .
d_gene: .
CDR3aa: CASSAGLTGNTIYF
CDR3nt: TGTGCCAGCAGTGCGGGGCTAACTGGAAACACCATATATTTT

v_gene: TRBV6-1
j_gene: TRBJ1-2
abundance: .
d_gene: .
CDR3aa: CASSETGPYGYTF
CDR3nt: TGTGCCAGCAGTGAAACAGGGCCGTATGGCTACACCTTC

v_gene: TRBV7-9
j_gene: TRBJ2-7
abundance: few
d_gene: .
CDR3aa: CASSEVGGTYEQYF
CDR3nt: TGTGCCAGCAGCGAAGTGGGGGGAACCTACGAGCAGTACTTC

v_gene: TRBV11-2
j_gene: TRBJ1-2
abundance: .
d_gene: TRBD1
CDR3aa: CASSLPRDRGKGYTF
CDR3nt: TGTGCCAGCAGCTTACCCCGGGACAGGGGCAAGGGCTACACCTTC

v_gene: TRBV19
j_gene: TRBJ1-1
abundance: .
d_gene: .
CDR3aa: CASSMATGMVTEAFF
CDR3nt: TGTGCCAGTAGTATGGCCACAGGCATGGTCACTGAAGCTTTCTTT

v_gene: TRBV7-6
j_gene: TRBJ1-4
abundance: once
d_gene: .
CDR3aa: CASSPGLGEKLFF
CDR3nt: TGTGCCAGCAGCCCGGGTCTCGGTGAAAAACTGTTTTTT

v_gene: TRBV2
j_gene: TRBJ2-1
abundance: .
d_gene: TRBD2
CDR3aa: CASSVGLAGGPYQFF
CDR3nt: TGTGCCAGCAGTGTCGGACTAGCGGGGGGGCCGTATCAGTTCTTC

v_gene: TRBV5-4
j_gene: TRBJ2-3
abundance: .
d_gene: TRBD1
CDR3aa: CASSWGGDRVPDTQYF
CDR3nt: TGTGCCAGCAGTTGGGGGGGGGACAGGGTACCAGATACGCAGTATTTT

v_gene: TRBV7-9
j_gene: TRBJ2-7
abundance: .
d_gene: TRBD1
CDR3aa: CASSSRTGRLHEQYF
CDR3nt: TGTGCCAGCAGCTCCCGGACAGGGAGGCTCCACGAGCAGTACTTC

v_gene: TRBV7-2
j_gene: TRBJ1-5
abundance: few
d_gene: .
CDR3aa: CASSLGSPNQPQHF
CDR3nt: TGTGCCAGCAGCTTAGGGAGTCCGAATCAGCCCCAGCATTTT

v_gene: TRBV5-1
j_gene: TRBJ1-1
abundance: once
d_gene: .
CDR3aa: CASSPQPSGTEAFF
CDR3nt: TGCGCCAGCAGCCCCCAACCTAGTGGTACTGAAGCTTTCTTT

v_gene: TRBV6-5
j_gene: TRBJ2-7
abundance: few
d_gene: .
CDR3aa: CASSDYRYTDEQYF
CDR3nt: TGTGCCAGCAGTGACTACAGATACACAGACGAGCAGTACTTC

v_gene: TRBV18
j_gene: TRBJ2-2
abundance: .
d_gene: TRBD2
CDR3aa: CASSPLIAGASNTGELFF
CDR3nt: TGTGCCAGCTCACCACTCATAGCGGGGGCCTCAAACACCGGGGAGCTGTTTTTT

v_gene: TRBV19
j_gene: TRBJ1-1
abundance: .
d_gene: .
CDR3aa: CASSGRTGVNTEAFF
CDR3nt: TGTGCCAGTAGTGGAAGGACTGGGGTGAACACTGAAGCTTTCTTT

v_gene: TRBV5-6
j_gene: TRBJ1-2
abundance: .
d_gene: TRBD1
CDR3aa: CASSGQDLGEGYTF
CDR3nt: TGTGCCAGCAGCGGACAGGATCTCGGAGAGGGCTACACCTTC

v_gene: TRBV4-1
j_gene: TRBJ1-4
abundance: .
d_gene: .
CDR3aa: CASSQEGAGREKLFF
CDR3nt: TGCGCCAGCAGCCAAGAGGGGGCAGGCCGTGAAAAACTGTTTTTT

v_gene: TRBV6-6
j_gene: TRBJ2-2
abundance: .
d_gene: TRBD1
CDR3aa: CASSRPDRGHGELFF
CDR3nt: TGTGCCAGCAGTCGGCCGGACAGGGGGCACGGGGAGCTGTTTTTT

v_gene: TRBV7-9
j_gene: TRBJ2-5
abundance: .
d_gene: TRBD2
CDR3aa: CASSLGPAGGQETQYF
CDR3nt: TGTGCCAGCAGCTTAGGTCCAGCGGGGGGGCAAGAGACCCAGTACTTC

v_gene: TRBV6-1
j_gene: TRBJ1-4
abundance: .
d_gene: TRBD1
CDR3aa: CASTGRGRSDEKLFF
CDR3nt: TGTGCCAGCACCGGGAGGGGGCGAAGTGATGAAAAACTGTTTTTT

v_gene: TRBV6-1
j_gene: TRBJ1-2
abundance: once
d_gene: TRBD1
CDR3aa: CASSPDRGNGYTF
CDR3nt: TGTGCCAGCAGCCCCGACAGGGGAAACGGCTACACCTTC

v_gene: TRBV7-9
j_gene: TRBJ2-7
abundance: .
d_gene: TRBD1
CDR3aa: CASSHGTGIYEQYF
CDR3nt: TGTGCCAGCAGCCACGGGACAGGGATTTACGAGCAGTACTTC

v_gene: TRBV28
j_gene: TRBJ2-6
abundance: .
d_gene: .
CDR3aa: CASSLLPGSSGANVLTF
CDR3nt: TGTGCCAGCAGTTTATTACCAGGCAGCTCTGGGGCCAACGTCCTGACTTTC

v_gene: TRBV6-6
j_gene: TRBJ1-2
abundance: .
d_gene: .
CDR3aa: CASSYSNRGGYTF
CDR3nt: TGTGCCAGCAGTTACAGCAATAGGGGGGGCTACACCTTC

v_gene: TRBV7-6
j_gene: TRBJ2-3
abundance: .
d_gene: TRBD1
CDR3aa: CASSFGQGDTQYF
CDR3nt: TGTGCCAGCAGCTTCGGACAGGGCGATACGCAGTATTTT

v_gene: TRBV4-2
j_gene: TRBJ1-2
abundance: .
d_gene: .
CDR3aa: CASSHTPGGAVVRGYTF
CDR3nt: TGTGCCAGCAGCCATACGCCAGGAGGGGCAGTCGTTCGTGGCTACACCTTC

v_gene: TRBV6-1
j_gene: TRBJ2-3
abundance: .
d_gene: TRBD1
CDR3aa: CASTGDFGDTQYF
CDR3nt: TGTGCCAGTACAGGGGATTTTGGCGATACGCAGTATTTT

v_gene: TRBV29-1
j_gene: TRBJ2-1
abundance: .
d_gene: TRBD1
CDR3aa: CSVEYRGSYNEQFF
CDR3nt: TGCAGCGTTGAATACAGGGGTTCCTACAATGAGCAGTTCTTC

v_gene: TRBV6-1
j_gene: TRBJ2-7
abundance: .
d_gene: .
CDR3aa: CASSEGQNPIYEQYF
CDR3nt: TGTGCCAGCAGTGAAGGCCAGAACCCCATCTACGAGCAGTACTTC

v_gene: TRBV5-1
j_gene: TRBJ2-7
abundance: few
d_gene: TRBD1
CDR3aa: CASSAGSGTGAYEQYF
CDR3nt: TGCGCCAGCAGCGCAGGTTCCGGGACAGGGGCCTACGAGCAGTACTTC